Shown below are 21 T cell receptor beta chains from a single sample sequenced in a study of T cell responses to AZD1222 COVID-19 vaccine. This table comes from immunoSEQ multiplex PCR, and its TCRdb copy is limited to in-frame clones, with some not included. Counted here are some 150,000 clones, over 85% occurring once; the ten biggest clones make up about 19%. Sample: peripheral blood, taken on day 0 of AZD1222 vaccination. The receptor source for this set is an adult in good health.

The chain links TRBV19 to TRBJ1-5; the D is unclear. The germline gives CDR1 LNHDA, CDR2 SQIVND (reference sequence). The CDR3 is 17 residues long. With 6 bases removed from V and 1 base from J, the gap between germline ends came to 19 bases. CDR3 in DNA: TGTGCCAGTAGCCTCTCGGGCCAATTGTTGAGCAATCAGCCCCAGCATTTT. Its protein product is CASSLSGQLLSNQPQHF.

This clone was counted a single time. This chain links TRBV9 with TRBJ1-5, with D maybe TRBD1 (6 bases). Germline CDR1 reads SGDLS; CDR2 reads YYNGEE. Trimming took 0 bases from V and 5 from J, leaving 12 bases between them. The CDR3 runs 15 residues. CDR3 nucleotides: TGTGCCAGCAGCGTAGCCTCAGGGGCCGATCAGCCCCAGCATTTT. Its translation is CASSVASGADQPQHF.

The chain has TRBV5-1 and TRBJ2-2, with D possibly TRBD1 on 5 matching bases. The ends were cut back, 4 bases at V and 4 bases at J, with 14 bases in the middle. Germline values: CDR1 SGHRS, CDR2 YFSETQ. The CDR3 is made up of 15 amino acids. The CDR3 is CASSPITGSTGELFF. CDR3 bases: TGCGCCAGCAGCCCTATTACAGGAAGCACCGGGGAGCTGTTTTTT.

The J gene is TRBJ2-1, the V gene TRBV5-1; 8 nucleotides agree with TRBD2. The CDR3 runs 15 residues. J gave up 4 bases and V 2 bases, and 5 bases lay outside the gene matches. CDR1 and CDR2 (germline): SGHRS, YFSETQ. CDR3 DNA: TGCGCCAGCAGCTTACCCGGGAGGGGATACAATGAGCAGTTCTTC. Its protein product is CASSLPGRGYNEQFF.

The CDR3 loop reads CASSRTGSATDTQYF. CDR3 DNA sequence: TGTGCCAGCAGTAGAACAGGGTCTGCCACAGATACGCAGTATTTT. The chain recombines TRBV28 with TRBJ2-3; perhaps TRBD1 as D (6 bases). The CDR3 has 15 residues. Germline V gene sequence: CDR1 MDHEN, CDR2 SYDVKM. The germline V and J ends were trimmed by 5 bases and 2 bases, with 14 bases remaining between them.

The J gene is TRBJ2-2, the V gene TRBV10-2; no definite D call. Germline values: CDR1 WSHSY, CDR2 SAAADI. The CDR3 consists of 14 residues. V lost 3 bases, J lost 4 bases, and 9 bases lay in between. The CDR3 sequence is CASSDNLGTGELFF. CDR3 DNA sequence: TGCGCCAGCAGTGATAACCTAGGCACCGGGGAGCTGTTTTTT.

The chain joins TRBV19 to TRBJ2-5; D assignment may be TRBD1 or TRBD2 (5 bases each). V was shortened by 7 bases and J by 5 bases, with 26 bases between the two germline ends. Germline loops: CDR1 LNHDA, CDR2 SQIVND (reference sequence). CDR3 length: 17 residues. The CDR3 loop reads CASTPRPGTPGRETQYF. CDR3 nucleotide sequence: TGTGCCAGTACTCCTCGCCCCGGGACCCCAGGTCGGGAGACCCAGTACTTC.

The chain employs TRBV18 and TRBJ1-4; 10 nucleotides agree with TRBD1. The germline V gene has CDR1 KGHSH and CDR2 LQKENI. The CDR3 has 14 residues. Unmatched junction bases numbered 2, after V lost 2 bases and J lost 8 bases. Here the CDR3 DNA reads TGTGCCAGCTCACCAGGGACAGGGGTCGAAAAACTGTTTTTT. Translation gives CASSPGTGVEKLFF.

The J gene is TRBJ2-3, the V gene TRBV10-3; D perhaps matches TRBD1 (5 bases). Trimming removed 6 bases at V and 5 bases at J, with 12 bases between. In germline, CDR1 is ENHRY, CDR2 SYGVKD. This CDR3 region has 13 residues. The CDR3 nucleotides read TGTGCCATCAGAGAAGGGGTTGTAGATACGCAGTATTTT. As protein: CAIREGVVDTQYF.

The V and J genes are TRBV30 and TRBJ2-1; the D is unclear. CDR3 length: 14 amino acids. V was cut by 0 bases and J by 9 bases, with 15 bases left in between. CDR1 is GTSNPN, CDR2 SVGIG, per germline (reference sequence). As DNA, the CDR3 is TGTGCCTGGAGTGTTGGAGCGTTGGCCGGTGAGCAGTTCTTC. Its translation: CAWSVGALAGEQFF.

The chain has TRBV11-2 and TRBJ1-3, with a tentative D call TRBD1 (5 bases). Germline values: CDR1 SGHAT, CDR2 FQNNGV. This CDR3 is 15 amino acids long. Trimming cost V 4 bases and J 6 bases, with 16 bases left between them. CDR3 coding DNA: TGTGCCAGCAGCTCGGGGACTCCGGGATTAAACACCATATATTTT. It is translated as CASSSGTPGLNTIYF. The whole variable domain, filled in from reference TRBV11-2 and TRBJ1-3, reads EAGVAQSPRYKIIEKRQSVAFWCNPISGHATLYWYQQILGQGPKLLIQFQNNGVVDDSQLPKDRFSAERLKGVDSTLKIQPAKLEDSAVYLCASSSGTPGLNTIYFGEGSWLTVV.

The CDR3 bases are TGTGCCAGCAGCCAAGATCCGACGATAGCGGGAGGGGACAATGAGCAGTTCTTC. The encoded protein is CASSQDPTIAGGDNEQFF. The chain uses TRBV4-2 and TRBJ2-1; 11 bases are a match to TRBD2. Germline CDR1 is LGHNA and CDR2 is YNFKEQ. The V segment lost 0 bases and the J segment 5 bases; nucleotides outside the gene matches: 9. This CDR3 spans 18 amino acids.

This clone has just one count. V is TRBV7-8 and J is TRBJ1-2, with 10 bases lining up with TRBD1. Trimming took 1 base from V and 8 from J; bases not matched to a gene: 1. Germline loops: CDR1 SGHVS, CDR2 FQNEAQ. This CDR3 is built from 13 residues. Here the CDR3 reads CASSLGTGGGYTF. The CDR3 bases are TGTGCCAGCAGCTTAGGGACAGGGGGAGGCTACACCTTC.

The V call is TRBV12-3 or TRBV12-4, the J call TRBJ1-1; no clear D. CDR3 length equals 12 residues. The germline V and J ends were trimmed by 3 bases and 10 bases, with 12 bases remaining between them. The CDR3 protein is CASSFYQVGAFF. CDR3 DNA: TGTGCCAGCAGTTTTTACCAGGTTGGAGCTTTCTTT.

The genes are TRBV3-1 (or the pseudogene TRBV3-2) and TRBJ2-5, with 10 bases lining up with TRBD1. V shed 9 bases, J shed 7 bases, and the junction held 11 bases outside the gene matches. The CDR3 is 14 amino acids. Germline V gives CDR1 LGHDT, CDR2 YNNKEL (reference sequence). The CDR3: CASRDRGRIGTQYF. Written as DNA, the CDR3 is TGTGCCAGTCGAGACAGGGGGCGGATCGGGACCCAGTACTTC.

J is TRBJ1-1 and V is TRBV5-1; 8 bases line up with TRBD1. The V segment lost 5 bases and the J segment 5 bases; nucleotides outside the gene matches: 5. CDR1 is SGHRS, CDR2 YFSETQ, per germline. This CDR3 has 13 residues. The CDR3 DNA follows: TGCGCCAGCAGGCAACAGGGGGTGACTGAAGCTTTCTTT. Translating gives CASRQQGVTEAFF.

The V and J genes are TRBV21-1 and TRBJ2-3. TRBV21-1 is a known pseudogene. CDR3 length: 13 amino acids. The CDR3 reads CASSVDGSATQYF. DNA for the CDR3: TGTGCCAGCAGTGTGGACGGGTCGGCTACGCAGTATTTT.

The rearrangement joins TRBV6-5 to TRBJ1-2; D gene uncertain. This CDR3 is built from 11 residues. Germline lookup yields CDR1 MNHEY and CDR2 SVGAGI. With 7 bases removed from V and 8 bases from J, the gap between germline ends came to 11 bases. The CDR3 bases are TGTGCCAGCACCCAGACGGGGGGCTACACCTTC. Its protein is CASTQTGGYTF.

The V call is TRBV29-1, the J call TRBJ1-4, with D possibly being TRBD1 (5 bases). This CDR3 is 14 amino acids long. CDR1 and CDR2 from the germline V gene are SQVTM and ANQGSEA. Trimming left V 0 bases short and J 0 bases short, with 5 bases between. This chain's CDR3 is CSVEEGATNEKLFF. For the CDR3, the DNA is TGCAGCGTTGAAGAAGGGGCAACTAATGAAAAACTGTTTTTT.

The J gene is TRBJ1-2, the V gene TRBV12-3 or TRBV12-4; the D is unclear. The CDR3 has 13 residues. Trimming removed 3 bases from V and 6 bases from J, with 11 bases in between. DNA for the CDR3: TGTGCCAGCAGTTTTGAGAGGACGGATGGCTACACCTTC. This encodes CASSFERTDGYTF.

The CDR3 sequence: CASSAGGLAGWVYEQYF. The CDR3 nucleotides are TGTGCCAGCAGCGCGGGGGGACTAGCGGGCTGGGTCTACGAGCAGTACTTC. The chain carries TRBV5-4 and TRBJ2-7, with 12 bases lining up with TRBD2. V was pared by 4 bases and J by 3 bases, with 11 bases of the junction left unmatched. Per germline, CDR1 SGHNT and CDR2 YYREEE (reference sequence). CDR3 size: 17 residues.